This T cell receptor (beta chain) was documented in a study of control samples from healthy donors and cancer patients. Repertoires were generated with immunoSEQ multiplex PCR, while TCRdb's copy carries only in-frame clones and drops some. The sample lists about 120,000 clones, approximately 88% occurring once. The V gene's germline CDR1 is KGHSH and CDR2 LQKENI. The CDR3 length is 15 residues. V lost 2 bases and J lost 0, with 8 bases in between. The V call is TRBV18, the J call TRBJ1-3; no reliable D call. Sequenced: blood. This sequence was found in a man aged 35 to 55 in good health. The CDR3 sequence: CASSPGWTSGNTIYF. CDR3 nucleotides: TGTGCCAGCTCACCAGGATGGACCTCTGGAAACACCATATATTTT. The full variable domain, completed using reference TRBV18 and TRBJ1-3, is NAGVMQNPRHLVRRRGQEARLRCSPMKGHSHVYWYRQLPEEGLKFMVYLQKENIIDESGMPKERFSAEFPKEGPSILRIQQVVRGDSAAYFCASSPGWTSGNTIYFGEGSWLTVV.